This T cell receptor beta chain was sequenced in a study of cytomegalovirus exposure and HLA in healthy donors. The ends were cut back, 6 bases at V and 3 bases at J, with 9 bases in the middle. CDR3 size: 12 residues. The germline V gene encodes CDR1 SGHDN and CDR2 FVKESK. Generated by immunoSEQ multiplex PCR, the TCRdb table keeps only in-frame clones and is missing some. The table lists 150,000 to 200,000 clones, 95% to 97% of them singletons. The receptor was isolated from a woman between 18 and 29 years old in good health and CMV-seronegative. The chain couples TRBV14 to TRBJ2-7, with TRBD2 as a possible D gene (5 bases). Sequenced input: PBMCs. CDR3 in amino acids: CASSGLGYEQYF. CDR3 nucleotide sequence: TGTGCCAGCAGTGGACTTGGCTACGAGCAGTACTTC.